These 32 T cell receptor beta chains were all obtained from the same sample, sequenced in a study of blood T cell repertoires in COVID-19. Libraries were prepared by immunoSEQ multiplex PCR; TCRdb keeps only in-frame clonotypes and omits some of them. Counted here are over 200,000 clones, 82% occurring once; the ten biggest clones make up 10% to 15%. Material: peripheral blood. These receptor sequences come from a woman in her forties with acute or convalescent COVID-19.

The V and J genes are TRBV27 and TRBJ1-5; 7 positions agree with TRBD1. The germline V gene encodes CDR1 MNHEY and CDR2 SMNVEV (reference sequence). This CDR3 is built from 13 residues. After removal of 9 bases from V and 1 base from J, the junction contained 3 bases not matched to a gene. The CDR3 here is CASKTGSNQPQHF. In nucleotides, the CDR3 is TGTGCCAGTAAGACAGGGAGCAATCAGCCCCAGCATTTT.

J is TRBJ2-7 and V is TRBV4-2, with 13 bases identical to TRBD2. This CDR3 comprises 17 residues. V was clipped by 0 bases and J by 3 bases; unmatched bases: 5. Germline CDR1 and CDR2: LGHNA and YNFKEQ. In nucleotides, the CDR3 is TGTGCCAGCAGCCAAGATTCCCGGACTAGCGGGAGCTACGAGCAGTACTTC. Translating it yields CASSQDSRTSGSYEQYF.

The chain has TRBV4-2 and TRBJ1-5, with TRBD1 matching 7 bases. Trimming cost V 1 base and J 0 bases; bases outside gene matches: 0. The CDR3 covers 15 residues. In germline, CDR1 is LGHNA, CDR2 YNFKEQ. CDR3 sequence (DNA): TGTGCCAGCAGCCAAGGACAGGGTAGCAATCAGCCCCAGCATTTT. Residues: CASSQGQGSNQPQHF.

The chain links TRBV14 to TRBJ2-1, with D perhaps matching TRBD2 (5 bases). The CDR3 runs 16 residues. The V end was cut by 4 bases, the J end by 6 bases, with 19 bases between. Germline V CDR1 and CDR2: SGHDN, FVKESK. The CDR3 sequence is CASSRYGLTLTNEQFF. CDR3 in DNA: TGTGCCAGCAGCCGGTATGGACTTACCTTAACCAATGAGCAGTTCTTC.

This rearrangement joins TRBV11-2 to TRBJ2-3; 10 bases map to TRBD1. The CDR3 has 14 residues. Germline V CDR1 and CDR2: SGHAT, FQNNGV. With V trimmed by 5 bases and J by 6 bases, 5 bases remained unmatched. The CDR3 region is CASSLDRGMDTQYF. CDR3 sequence (DNA): TGTGCCAGCAGCCTGGACAGGGGGATGGATACGCAGTATTTT.

The rearrangement joins TRBV15 to TRBJ2-3; D uncertain. The germline V and J ends were trimmed by 1 base and 4 bases, with 9 bases remaining between them. The CDR3 runs 14 residues. The germline gives CDR1 LNHNV, CDR2 YYDKDF (reference sequence). CDR3 nucleotides: TGTGCCACCAGCAGAGGGGTGAGGTCAGATACGCAGTATTTT. Its translation is CATSRGVRSDTQYF.

CDR3 in amino acids: CASSPYLTGTGLNTEAFF. CDR3 sequence (DNA): TGTGCCAGCAGCCCCTACCTCACGGGGACAGGGCTGAACACTGAAGCTTTCTTT. This chain links TRBV7-6 with TRBJ1-1; 9 bases align to TRBD1. With 5 bases clipped from V and 0 bases from J, the junction kept 13 bases outside the gene matches. This CDR3 has 18 amino acids. Per the germline V gene, CDR1 is SGHVS and CDR2 is FNYEAQ.

The V and J genes are TRBV29-1 and TRBJ1-4; 10 nucleotides agree with TRBD1. The CDR3 is 16 amino acids. Germline V gives CDR1 SQVTM, CDR2 ANQGSEA. J gave up 8 bases and V 6 bases, and 15 bases lay outside the gene matches. The CDR3 DNA reads TGCAGCGTCATCTTCGGACAGGGGGGGACGGGGGAAAAACTGTTTTTT. Its translation: CSVIFGQGGTGEKLFF.

The chain has TRBV10-3 and TRBJ2-3; 8 nucleotides line up with TRBD1. Trimming removed 6 bases from V and 5 bases from J; junction bases left unmatched: 7. CDR1 ENHRY and CDR2 SYGVKD come from the germline V gene. CDR3 length: 14 residues. CDR3 loop: CAISRDRQGDTQYF. The CDR3 DNA is TGTGCCATCAGCCGGGACAGGCAGGGAGATACGCAGTATTTT.

This rearrangement joins TRBV18 to TRBJ1-1; tentatively, D is TRBD1 (6 bases). Per germline, CDR1 KGHSH and CDR2 LQKENI. The CDR3 runs to 14 residues. V gave up 6 bases and J gave up 0 bases, with 11 bases separating them. The CDR3 region is CASSPGQLNTEAFF. The CDR3 nucleotides are TGTGCCAGCTCGCCCGGACAGTTGAACACTGAAGCTTTCTTT.

The V gene is TRBV6-5, the J gene TRBJ1-5; 7 nucleotides align to TRBD1. J was trimmed by 4 bases and V by 9 bases; bases with no gene match: 6. This CDR3 comprises 13 residues. Germline V CDR1 and CDR2: MNHEY, SVGAGI. The CDR3 protein is CASGADRNQPQHF. The CDR3 DNA is TGTGCCAGTGGGGCGGACAGGAATCAGCCCCAGCATTTT.

The chain combines TRBV5-5 with TRBJ2-3; D is uncertain. The CDR3 extends over 13 amino acids. Germline-derived CDR1 and CDR2 are SGHKS and YYEKEE (reference sequence). The V gene lost 0 bases and the J gene lost 7 bases, with 9 bases spanning the gap. The CDR3 here is CASSLASIYTQYF. DNA of the CDR3: TGTGCCAGCAGCTTGGCGAGTATCTATACGCAGTATTTT.

This clone was seen once. V gene TRBV24-1 combines with J gene TRBJ1-1; D not certain. There are 13 residues in the CDR3. Looked up from germline, CDR1 is KGHDR and CDR2 is SFDVKD. V was pared by 0 bases and J by 3 bases, with 4 bases between. CDR3 in DNA: TGTGCCACCAGTGATTTGCAATACACTGAAGCTTTCTTT. This codes for CATSDLQYTEAFF.

The J gene is TRBJ2-2, the V gene TRBV18, with 8 bases fitting TRBD1. The CDR3 sequence is 16 residues long. Germline values: CDR1 KGHSH, CDR2 LQKENI. The junction had 9 bases not matched to a gene; V was cut back by 4 bases and J by 5 bases. The chain's CDR3 is CASSHGQGGGTGELFF. CDR3 nucleotide sequence: TGTGCCAGCTCACATGGACAGGGTGGTGGAACCGGGGAGCTGTTTTTT.

This chain uses TRBV20-1 with TRBJ2-1; D perhaps matches TRBD1 (6 bases). V was cut by 3 bases and J by 1 base, with 13 bases left in between. Germline V CDR1 and CDR2: DFQATT, SNEGSKA (reference sequence). The CDR3 has 15 residues. The CDR3 region is CSASGRQGSYNEQFF. For the CDR3, the DNA is TGCAGTGCTAGTGGTCGTCAGGGGTCCTACAATGAGCAGTTCTTC.

The V gene is TRBV29-1, the J gene TRBJ2-7; 10 positions agree with TRBD2. CDR3 length equals 13 residues. Germline V lookup: CDR1 SQVTM, CDR2 ANQGSEA. The CDR3 DNA is TGCAGTGCCAATAGCGGGAGGACGGGGGAGCAGTACTTC. As protein: CSANSGRTGEQYF.

The genes are TRBV4-1 and TRBJ2-1; the D gene is possibly TRBD2 (5 bases). Germline V lookup: CDR1 MGHRA, CDR2 YSYEKL. With 2 bases removed from V and 2 bases from J, the gap between germline ends came to 19 bases. The CDR3 has 18 residues. CDR3 DNA: TGCGCCAGCAGCCAACGGTCCAGTGAAGCGGAACCCTACAATGAGCAGTTCTTC. This translates into CASSQRSSEAEPYNEQFF.

The chain recombines TRBV5-1 with TRBJ2-7, with 7 positions matching TRBD1. Germline assignment: CDR1 SGHRS and CDR2 YFSETQ. The CDR3 is 14 residues long. Trimming took 4 bases from V and 2 from J; bases not matched to a gene: 6. The CDR3 protein is CASSPGGQTYEQYF. DNA of the CDR3: TGCGCCAGCAGCCCAGGGGGACAAACCTACGAGCAGTACTTC. Complete variable domain (other parts from reference TRBV5-1 and TRBJ2-7): KAGVTQTPRYLIKTRGQQVTLSCSPISGHRSVSWYQQTPGQGLQFLFEYFSETQRNKGNFPGRFSGRQFSNSRSEMNVSTLELGDSALYLCASSPGGQTYEQYFGPGTRLTVT.

The V gene is TRBV7-2, the J gene TRBJ1-1; D is uncertain. This CDR3 has 16 amino acids. The V gene's germline CDR1 is SGHTA and CDR2 FQGNSA. The V end lost 7 bases, the J end lost 0 bases, and 18 bases lay between the germline ends. The CDR3 sequence is CASTPRNSAMNTEAFF. The CDR3 nucleotides are TGTGCCAGCACCCCACGGAACAGTGCCATGAACACTGAAGCTTTCTTT.

The CDR3 nucleotides read TGTGCCAGCAGTGAAGCGCTTCGAGGGATCACTGAAGCTTTCTTT. Translated: CASSEALRGITEAFF. The chain is built from TRBV2 and TRBJ1-1, with unresolved D. CDR3 length: 15 amino acids. Germline V gene sequence: CDR1 SNHLY, CDR2 FYNNEI. The germline V and J ends were trimmed by 0 bases and 4 bases, with 12 bases remaining between them.

The gene calls are TRBV9 and TRBJ1-6; TRBD1 might be the D (5 bases). Looked up from germline, CDR1 is SGDLS and CDR2 is YYNGEE. V gave up 4 bases and J gave up 11 bases, with 19 bases separating them. The CDR3 extends over 15 amino acids. The CDR3 loop reads CASSPTVRDYTPLHF. The CDR3 nucleotides read TGTGCCAGCAGCCCCACGGTGAGGGACTACACACCCCTCCACTTT.

The chain couples TRBV12-3 or TRBV12-4 to TRBJ2-1, with 8 bases lining up with TRBD1. This CDR3 region has 13 residues. Trimming took 7 bases from V and 7 from J; bases not matched to a gene: 6. CDR3 nucleotide sequence: TGTGCCAGCACCTGGGACAGGCGGAATGAGCAGTTCTTC. It encodes CASTWDRRNEQFF.

V and J are TRBV19 and TRBJ1-2; D is perhaps TRBD1 (6 bases). V lost 3 bases to trimming and J lost 3 bases, with 11 bases between them. Germline V CDR1 and CDR2: LNHDA, SQIVND (reference sequence). This CDR3 has 14 amino acids. The CDR3 loop reads CASSIRGSDYGYTF. In DNA form, the CDR3 reads TGTGCCAGTAGTATCAGGGGCAGCGACTATGGCTACACCTTC.

Points on this clone: This specimen includes other DNA sequences encoding the same CDR3. J is TRBJ2-1 and V is TRBV12-3 or TRBV12-4, with D maybe TRBD1 (5 bases). The CDR3 is 13 residues long. The V gene lost 6 bases and the J gene lost 3 bases, with 9 bases spanning the gap. CDR3 bases: TGTGCCAGCAGCCGTGACAGCTACAATGAGCAGTTCTTC. Translating it yields CASSRDSYNEQFF.

V usage is TRBV18 and J usage is TRBJ2-1; 7 bases agree with TRBD1. J gave up 8 bases and V 1 base, and 8 bases lay outside the gene matches. This CDR3 has 15 amino acids. The germline V gene has CDR1 KGHSH and CDR2 LQKENI. CDR3: CASSPRTGSNDEQFF. Written as DNA, the CDR3 is TGTGCCAGCTCACCACGGACAGGATCCAACGATGAGCAGTTCTTC.

V gene TRBV11-2 combines with J gene TRBJ1-6, with 10 nucleotides matching TRBD1. This CDR3 comprises 17 residues. The trim removed 8 bases at V and 0 bases at J, leaving 7 bases unmatched. Germline CDR1 and CDR2: SGHAT and FQNNGV. CDR3 sequence: CASGSRTGGSYNSPLHF. CDR3 sequence (DNA): TGTGCCAGCGGGTCTCGGACAGGGGGCTCCTATAATTCACCCCTCCACTTT.

The CDR3 DNA reads TGTGCCAGCATGAGGGACATAGCGGGGAACGGGTACAATGAGCAGTTCTTC. Its translation is CASMRDIAGNGYNEQFF. The genes are TRBV2 and TRBJ2-1, with 8 bases identical to TRBD2. The CDR3 is 17 residues long. V dropped 7 bases and J dropped 4; count of bases not matched to a gene: 15. Per germline, CDR1 SNHLY and CDR2 FYNNEI.

V gene TRBV28 combines with J gene TRBJ2-3, with D unclear. Germline V gives CDR1 MDHEN, CDR2 SYDVKM. This CDR3 spans 12 amino acids. V lost 5 bases and J lost 0, with 3 bases in between. This chain's CDR3 is CASSRSTDTQYF. For the CDR3, the DNA is TGTGCCAGCAGTCGGAGCACAGATACGCAGTATTTT.

V is TRBV7-9 and J is TRBJ2-1, with 8 positions matching TRBD2. Germline V gene lookup returns CDR1 SEHNR and CDR2 FQNEAQ (reference sequence). Trimming removed 4 bases from V and 9 bases from J; junction bases left unmatched: 11. This CDR3 has 15 amino acids. CDR3 sequence (DNA): TGTGCCAGCAGCTCCTGGGCGGGAGGATGGGGTGAGCAGTTCTTC. It translates to CASSSWAGGWGEQFF.

The chain couples TRBV7-2 to TRBJ1-1; D is perhaps TRBD1 (5 bases). V lost 2 bases and J lost 4, with 20 bases in between. CDR3 size: 17 residues. Germline CDR1 and CDR2: SGHTA and FQGNSA. The CDR3 sequence: CASSLMGGRGLTTEAFF. In DNA, the CDR3 is TGTGCCAGCAGCTTAATGGGCGGGAGGGGACTAACCACTGAAGCTTTCTTT.

This chain uses TRBV4-2 with TRBJ1-2, with TRBD1 matching over 7 bases. V lost 0 bases to trimming and J lost 7 bases; unmatched junction nucleotides: 11. Germline-derived CDR1 and CDR2 are LGHNA and YNFKEQ. CDR3 size: 16 residues. CDR3 bases: TGTGCCAGCAGCCAAGATCTCCGGGACAGAGGGAGTGGCTACACCTTC. Its translation is CASSQDLRDRGSGYTF.

CDR3 coding DNA: TGTGCCAGTAGTGCCACTCCCCGTACGTATACGCAGTATTTT. Its translation is CASSATPRTYTQYF. The chain couples TRBV19 to TRBJ2-3; unclear D gene. Deletions cut 5 bases from V and 7 bases from J, with 16 bases between. Per the germline V gene, CDR1 is LNHDA and CDR2 is SQIVND (reference sequence). This CDR3 is 14 amino acids long.